These T cell receptor beta chains were read from a single sample in a study of blood T cell repertoires in COVID-19. Sequenced by immunoSEQ multiplex PCR; TCRdb stores in-frame clones only, minus some. This sample has about 150,000 clones; about 89% occur once, and the top ten carry over 0.45%. The sample comprised peripheral blood. The receptors were sampled from a man over 45 with acute or convalescent COVID-19. Each CDR3 is given with its conserved first and last residue. A D gene is named only where the DNA matches it firmly. Not all rows give a size; the values are once, few, many and, for expanded clones, a class.

TRBD1	NA	TRBV6-6	TRBJ1-5	TGTGCCAGCAGTGGACAGGGGGCAAATCAGCCCCAGCATTTT	CASSGQGANQPQHF
TRBD2	NA	TRBV10-3	TRBJ2-7	TGTGCCATCAATTCCGGGACTAGCGACGAGCAGTACTTC	CAINSGTSDEQYF
TRBD1	NA	TRBV6-5	TRBJ1-1	TGTGCCAGCAGTTACAGGGGGCAACCCGTTTTCTTT	CASSYRGQPVFF
TRBD2	NA	TRBV6-5	TRBJ2-4	TGTACCAGCACCAAACGGGCGGGAGAAAACATTCAGTACTTC	CTSTKRAGENIQYF
NA	NA	TRBV6-7	TRBJ2-7	TGTGCCAGCAGTTACGGAGCGATCCGCCCTGCCTCCTACGAGCAGTACTTC	CASSYGAIRPASYEQYF
NA	NA	TRBV6-5	TRBJ1-4	TGTGCCAGCAGTAGAGGGGGTTTCGATGAAAAACTGTTTTTT	CASSRGGFDEKLFF
NA	NA	TRBV19	TRBJ2-2	TGTGCCAGTACCAGCCGCAGGGGAAAGAACACCGGGGAGCTGTTTTTT	CASTSRRGKNTGELFF
TRBD1	few	TRBV18	TRBJ1-1	TGTGCCAGCTCACCTCCAGGGACAGGGGGTCCTCATACTGAAGCTTTCTTT	CASSPPGTGGPHTEAFF
TRBD2	NA	TRBV7-2	TRBJ2-3	TGTGCCAGCAGCCAACGGCTAGCGGGAGGGCTGGATACGCAGTATTTT	CASSQRLAGGLDTQYF
NA	NA	TRBV24-1	TRBJ2-3	TGTGCCACCAGTGACCCCGCCGGGGCAGATACGCAGTATTTT	CATSDPAGADTQYF
NA	NA	TRBV7-2	TRBJ1-6	TGTGCCAGCAGCTTAGCCCCCAGGGGTTCACCCCTCCACTTT	CASSLAPRGSPLHF
TRBD2	NA	TRBV4-1	TRBJ2-1	TGCGCCAGCAGCCAGATACTAGCGGGGGGGCTAAATGAGCAGTTCTTC	CASSQILAGGLNEQFF
NA	NA	TRBV28	TRBJ1-6	TGTGCCAGCAGCGGGAATTCACCCCTCCACTTT	CASSGNSPLHF
TRBD1	NA	TRBV10-3	TRBJ1-2	TGTGCCATCTACGGACAGGTCTATGGCTACACCTTC	CAIYGQVYGYTF
NA	NA	TRBV7-2	TRBJ2-3	TGTGCCAGCAGCTTCGGCGGGTTACGCACAGATACGCAGTATTTT	CASSFGGLRTDTQYF
NA	NA	TRBV7-9	TRBJ2-1	TGTGCCAGCAGCCAGACTTCGGGAGCCCTATTCGAGCAGTTCTTC	CASSQTSGALFEQFF
TRBD2	NA	TRBV7-3	TRBJ2-1	TGTGCCAGCAGCCGTGCTAGCGGGGGGTACAATGAGCAGTTCTTC	CASSRASGGYNEQFF
TRBD2	NA	TRBV20-1	TRBJ2-4	TGCAGTGCTAGTCCGACTAGCGGGGGGAGGAACATTCAGTACTTC	CSASPTSGGRNIQYF
TRBD1	once	TRBV19	TRBJ2-5	TGTGCCAGTAGTATGACAGGGGGAGGTGAGACCCAGTACTTC	CASSMTGGGETQYF
TRBD1	NA	TRBV5-5	TRBJ2-7	TGTGCCAGCAGCGTAACCGGGACAGCTTACGAGCAGTACTTC	CASSVTGTAYEQYF
TRBD1	NA	TRBV5-4	TRBJ2-1	TGTGCCAGCAGCGGAATACCGGGACAGGGTTACAATGAGCAGTTCTTC	CASSGIPGQGYNEQFF
TRBD2	NA	TRBV7-8	TRBJ2-7	TGTGCCAGCAGCCCACTAGCGGGAACAACCTACGAGCAGTACTTC	CASSPLAGTTYEQYF
NA	NA	TRBV7-2	TRBJ2-7	TGTGCCAGCAGCTACCTCTCGGAGGGGGCCGAGCAGTACTTC	CASSYLSEGAEQYF
TRBD2	NA	TRBV7-6	TRBJ2-3	TGTGCCAGCAGCTTCGAGGTAGCGGGAGCTACGCAGTATTTT	CASSFEVAGATQYF
NA	NA	TRBV7-2	TRBJ2-3	TGTGCCAGCAGCTTAGTAGCGGCCGCTAGCACAGATACGCAGTATTTT	CASSLVAAASTDTQYF
NA	NA	TRBV7-2	TRBJ2-7	TGTGCCAGCAGCCCCGTGATCCAGACAGGCGAGCAGTACTTC	CASSPVIQTGEQYF
TRBD1	once	TRBV15	TRBJ1-5	TGTGCCTCAGCCGGACAGGGACGAAGTCAGCCCCAGCATTTT	CASAGQGRSQPQHF